The T cell receptor beta chain under discussion was sequenced for a study of blood T cell repertoires in COVID-19. Turning to the study itself: Researchers got acute and convalescent COVID-19 samples from the United States, Italy and Spain. T cells, B-cell-depleted T cells, or PBMCs provided the cDNA or gDNA that served as material.

How the authors handled the data: How many nucleated cells were present was estimated from reference gene primer amplification. The protocol was immunoSEQ multiplex PCR, while the TCRdb copy is restricted to in-frame clones and leaves out a portion. V and J calls and clone size are copied from that table; D and trimming were computed from the DNA. The sample holds approximately 230,000 clones; 65% to 90% are singletons and the top ten take 4% to 6%. Trimming removed 4 bases from V and 2 bases from J; junction bases left unmatched: 4. Germline V gene sequence: CDR1 KGHSH, CDR2 LQKENI. The length of the CDR3 is 15 residues.

This receptor was taken from a woman older than 75 with active or convalescent COVID-19. Sample: peripheral blood. The V and J genes are TRBV18 and TRBJ2-1; 8 bases are shared with TRBD1. The CDR3, as DNA: TGTGCCAGCTCACAACGGACAGGGACCTACAATGAGCAGTTCTTC. The encoded protein is CASSQRTGTYNEQFF.